This T cell receptor (beta chain) is from a study of beta chain features in type 1 diabetes. CD4+ cells of the naive, central memory, regulatory and stem cell-like memory types were sorted via CD45RO/CCR7/CD25/CD127/CD95/CD27. Purity exceeded 98% in all sorted populations. Study outcomes and limitations: Sequencing used cDNA, and cells with high TCR expression could therefore be over-represented.

The isolated RNA, all of it, was reverse transcribed, so expressed TCRB transcripts were what got sequenced. An average of approximately 3.4 million reads was obtained for naive, central memory and regulatory T cell samples. The repertoire was sequenced with immunoSEQ multiplex PCR; TCRdb's copy has only in-frame clones and lacks some. The sample shows 300,000 to 400,000 clones, 8% of them seen only once. As regards this clone: The antigen is undetermined.

This TCR came from a woman between 18 and 29 years old in good health. Sequenced sample: central memory CD4+ T cells from blood.

The CDR3 region is CASSLDSLDQPQHF. In DNA form, the CDR3 reads TGCGCCAGCAGCTTGGATTCTCTCGATCAGCCCCAGCATTTT. This sequence joins TRBV5-1 and TRBJ1-5, with D uncertain. Germline V gene lookup returns CDR1 SGHRS and CDR2 YFSETQ. This CDR3 is built from 14 residues. V lost 0 bases and J 5 bases, leaving 9 bases between the germline ends.